Shown below are 8 T cell receptor beta chains from a single sample sequenced in a study of cytotoxic CD8 clonotypes in ibrutinib-treated CLL. Produced via immunoSEQ multiplex PCR; TCRdb's table is partial and in-frame only. The data hold roughly 51,000 clones, with approximately 51% observed a single time. This specimen was PBMCs, taken after 12 months of ibrutinib treatment. The receptor source for this set is a human donor with chronic lymphocytic leukemia.

This clone has only one observation. V is TRBV27 and J is TRBJ2-2; no clear D gene. Between the trimmed V and J ends, which lost 3 bases and 2 bases, there was a span of 25 bases. Germline V CDR1 and CDR2: MNHEY, SMNVEV (reference sequence). The CDR3 covers 20 residues. The CDR3 sequence is CASSFRVRNTPGSNTGELFF. The CDR3 DNA is TGTGCCAGCAGTTTCCGGGTCCGAAATACACCCGGATCCAACACCGGGGAGCTGTTTTTT.

CDR3 protein: CASSVVAGGATGELFF. Written as DNA, the CDR3 is TGTGCCAGCAGCGTAGTAGCGGGAGGGGCGACCGGGGAGCTGTTTTTT. This rearrangement joins TRBV9 to TRBJ2-2, with TRBD2 identical over 11 bases. The CDR3 is 16 amino acids. Germline CDR1 and CDR2: SGDLS and YYNGEE. With V trimmed by 0 bases and J by 5 bases, 3 bases remained unmatched.

This chain links TRBV30 with TRBJ2-1, with a weak D call TRBD2 (7 bases). The CDR3 sequence is 13 residues long. With 3 bases removed from V and 7 bases from J, the gap between germline ends came to 13 bases. The V gene's germline CDR1 is GTSNPN and CDR2 SVGIG (reference sequence). This CDR3 is CAWRTRGGNEQFF. For the CDR3, the DNA is TGTGCCTGGAGGACTAGGGGGGGTAATGAGCAGTTCTTC. Together with reference TRBV30 and TRBJ2-1, the CDR3 gives the full variable domain: SQTIHQWPATLVQPVGSPLSLECTVEGTSNPNLYWYRQAAGRGLQLLFYSVGIGQISSEVPQNLSASRPQDRQFILSSKKLLLSDSGFYLCAWRTRGGNEQFFGPGTRLTVL.

This clone was counted a few times. This rearrangement joins TRBV28 to TRBJ1-3; D is uncertain. The CDR3 runs to 12 residues. V was clipped by 6 bases and J by 5 bases, with 8 bases between them. Germline CDR1 and CDR2: MDHEN and SYDVKM. CDR3 residues: CASRSVRNTIYF. In nucleotides, the CDR3 is TGTGCCAGCAGGTCGGTTCGAAACACCATATATTTT.

This chain connects TRBV27 to TRBJ1-5; tentative D call: TRBD1 (5 bases). The CDR3 runs to 13 residues. Trimming took off 5 bases at V and 6 bases at J, with 11 bases between the two ends. CDR1 is MNHEY and CDR2 is SMNVEV in the germline V gene (reference sequence). The CDR3 nucleotides are TGTGCCAGCAGTCGGACCCAGGGTCAGCCCCAGCATTTT. Its translation: CASSRTQGQPQHF.

This clone has only a few counts. The chain recombines TRBV11-2 with TRBJ1-1, with D possibly matching TRBD1 (6 bases). The length of the CDR3 is 14 residues. Germline V gene data show CDR1 as SGHAT and CDR2 as FQNNGV. Trimming removed 3 bases at V and 0 bases at J, with 8 bases between. The CDR3 loop reads CASSFQGLNTEAFF. The CDR3 coding sequence is TGTGCCAGCAGCTTTCAGGGGTTGAACACTGAAGCTTTCTTT.

The sample holds many counts of this clone. The chain has TRBV2 and TRBJ1-5; D is undetermined. The germline V and J ends were trimmed by 4 bases and 2 bases, with 9 bases remaining between them. Germline CDR1 is SNHLY and CDR2 is FYNNEI. The CDR3 is made up of 14 amino acids. The CDR3 is CASSGLTGNQPQHF. In DNA, the CDR3 is TGTGCCAGCAGTGGCCTCACTGGCAATCAGCCCCAGCATTTT.

V gene TRBV5-1 combines with J gene TRBJ2-7; D perhaps matches TRBD2 (5 bases). This CDR3 region has 13 residues. CDR1 and CDR2 (germline): SGHRS, YFSETQ. V gave up 2 bases and J gave up 4 bases, with 10 bases separating them. The CDR3 loop reads CASSFIRGYEQYF. For the CDR3, the DNA is TGCGCCAGCAGCTTTATACGCGGGTACGAGCAGTACTTC.